The 16 T cell receptor beta chains below were found in one sample sequenced in a study of T cells after yellow fever vaccination. TCRdb passed the 5' RACE reads through MiXCR, listing each CDR3 protein once. This table has about 350,000 distinct CDR3 sequences, roughly 11% appearing once. The sample in question was PBMCs, obtained on the day of the first yellow fever vaccination. The receptors derive from a man between 18 and 35 years old who received the YFV17D yellow fever vaccine.

There are a few counts of this clonotype. J is TRBJ1-6 and V is TRBV7-2, with D maybe TRBD1 (5 bases). This CDR3 region has 15 residues. CDR1 and CDR2 from the germline V gene are SGHTA and FQGNSA. Trimming removed 5 bases at V and 8 bases at J, with 16 bases between. The CDR3 region is CASSAGRASYSPLHF. The DNA for the CDR3 is TGTGCCAGCAGCGCGGGACGGGCGTCGTATTCACCCCTCCACTTT.

There are a few counts of this clonotype. The chain carries TRBV4-1 and TRBJ1-6, with 10 bases aligning to TRBD1. The CDR3 contains 19 residues. Germline CDR1 MGHRA, CDR2 YSYEKL. Trimming took 2 bases from V and 0 from J; bases not matched to a gene: 7. The CDR3 DNA reads TGCGCCAGCAGCCAAACACCGGGACAGGGGAGCTCCTATAATTCACCCCTCCACTTT. Translating it yields CASSQTPGQGSSYNSPLHF.

CDR3 protein: CSGEAGGTGELFF. The CDR3 region has the DNA TGCAGCGGGGAAGCGGGGGGGACCGGGGAGCTGTTTTTT. The V call is TRBV29-1, the J call TRBJ2-2, with 10 positions matching TRBD2. V lost 7 bases, J lost 5 bases, and 4 bases stayed unmatched. Germline V gene sequence: CDR1 SQVTM, CDR2 ANQGSEA. This CDR3 contains 13 residues.

The sample holds a few counts of this clonotype. This chain links TRBV5-1 with TRBJ1-6; unclear D gene. The CDR3 spans 12 residues. V lost 0 bases, J lost 13 bases, and 8 bases lay in between. CDR1 and CDR2 (germline): SGHRS, YFSETQ. The CDR3 nucleotides are TGCGCCAGCAGCTTGGGGGGTTACCCCCTCCACTTT. Translating gives CASSLGGYPLHF.

The sample holds many counts of this clonotype. The chain combines TRBV11-2 with TRBJ1-2; D is ambiguous. Trimming removed 3 bases from V and 8 bases from J, with 10 bases in between. Germline V gene lookup returns CDR1 SGHAT and CDR2 FQNNGV. The CDR3 contains 12 residues. CDR3: CASSLAGRGYTF. CDR3 in DNA: TGTGCCAGCAGCTTGGCAGGTCGAGGCTACACCTTC.

Ten or more counts support this clonotype. This chain connects TRBV12-3 or TRBV12-4 to TRBJ2-1; 12 positions agree with TRBD2. V shed 5 bases and J 8 bases; nucleotides not matched to a gene: 10. The CDR3 has 16 amino acids. The CDR3 coding sequence is TGTGCCAGCAGTCCCAAGCTAGCGGGGGGGGAGGATGAGCAGTTCTTC. This codes for CASSPKLAGGEDEQFF.

V and J are TRBV18 and TRBJ2-5, with 8 bases identical to TRBD1. The V segment lost 2 bases and the J segment 5 bases; nucleotides outside the gene matches: 4. Germline V gene sequence: CDR1 KGHSH, CDR2 LQKENI. The length of the CDR3 is 14 residues. The CDR3, as DNA: TGTGCCAGCTCACCAGGGACAGGAGGGGAGACCCAGTACTTC. Encoded protein: CASSPGTGGETQYF.

This clonotype appeared a few times. This may be a read error: a much more frequent sequence differs by one nucleotide. This sequence joins TRBV12-3 or TRBV12-4 and TRBJ2-3; D is possibly TRBD2 (6 bases). Trimming took off 2 bases at V and 1 base at J, with 10 bases between the two ends. The CDR3 length is 15 residues. This CDR3 is CASSLLTGGTDTQYF. Here the CDR3 DNA reads TGTGCCAGCAGTTTATTAACGGGGGGCACAGATACGCAGTATTTT.

This clonotype has ten or more counts. The V gene is TRBV4-1, the J gene TRBJ2-7, with TRBD1 as a possible D gene (6 bases). Germline CDR1 and CDR2: MGHRA and YSYEKL. The CDR3 contains 16 residues. The V and J ends lost 0 bases and 6 bases respectively, with 18 bases between them. For the CDR3, the DNA is TGCGCCAGCAGCCAAGATGGGGACACCCCGATTACCGAGCAGTACTTC. Its protein product is CASSQDGDTPITEQYF.

The chain is built from TRBV20-1 and TRBJ2-1; 10 bases match TRBD2. The germline gives CDR1 DFQATT, CDR2 SNEGSKA (reference sequence). The ends lost 5 bases at V and 3 bases at J; junction bases unmatched: 4. The CDR3 spans 14 residues. The CDR3 bases are TGCAGTGCTTCCCGGACTAGCGGCTACAATGAGCAGTTCTTC. This codes for CSASRTSGYNEQFF.

This clonotype came up a few times. The chain carries TRBV5-6 and TRBJ1-1; TRBD1 might be the D (6 bases). With 4 bases removed from V and 10 bases from J, the gap between germline ends came to 14 bases. CDR1 is SGHDT and CDR2 is YYEEEE in the germline V gene. The CDR3 consists of 12 residues. CDR3 sequence: CASSRKTGRAFF. In nucleotides, the CDR3 is TGTGCCAGCAGCAGGAAGACAGGTAGAGCTTTCTTT.

This clonotype came up many times. This chain uses TRBV6-2 or TRBV6-3 with TRBJ1-5; weak D call: TRBD1 (5 bases). In germline, CDR1 is MNHEY, CDR2 SVGEGT. Trimming left V 2 bases short and J 7 bases short, with 9 bases between. The length of the CDR3 is 13 residues. The CDR3 loop is CASSYEGKQPQHF. The CDR3 nucleotides are TGTGCCAGCAGTTACGAGGGGAAACAGCCCCAGCATTTT.

This clonotype was counted a few times. The CDR3 DNA reads as TGTGCCAGCGAACAACCGAACACTGAAGCTTTCTTT. This codes for CASEQPNTEAFF. The chain uses TRBV6-1 and TRBJ1-1; D uncertain. V lost 8 bases, J lost 1 base, and 8 bases lay in between. The CDR3 has 12 amino acids. Germline V gene lookup returns CDR1 MNHNS and CDR2 SASEGT.

This clonotype showed up just a few times. The V and J genes are TRBV20-1 and TRBJ1-2; 12 bases fit TRBD1. The V gene end was trimmed by 8 bases and the J gene end by 8 bases; junction bases not matched to a gene: 12. The germline CDR1 and CDR2 sequences are DFQATT and SNEGSKA (reference sequence). This CDR3 region has 14 residues. The CDR3 region has the DNA TGCAGTTCGAACCCGGGACAGGGGGCGCGGGGCTACACCTTC. This codes for CSSNPGQGARGYTF.

This chain links TRBV4-3 with TRBJ2-5; tentative D call: TRBD2 (6 bases). Germline V gene data show CDR1 as LGHNA and CDR2 as YSLEER. The CDR3 has 14 residues. The V gene lost 4 bases and the J gene lost 5 bases, with 14 bases spanning the gap. CDR3 region: CASSPTLGRETQYF. The CDR3 DNA reads TGCGCCAGCAGCCCCACCTTGGGGAGGGAGACCCAGTACTTC.

This clonotype was seen many times. The rearrangement joins TRBV6-1 to TRBJ2-2, with TRBD2 matching over 7 bases. The CDR3 has 15 amino acids. CDR1 is MNHNS, CDR2 SASEGT, per germline. V was pared by 7 bases and J by 7 bases, with 12 bases of the junction left unmatched. CDR3 protein: CASNHRRGTYGELFF. The CDR3, as DNA: TGTGCCAGCAACCACCGGCGGGGGACTTACGGGGAGCTGTTTTTT.